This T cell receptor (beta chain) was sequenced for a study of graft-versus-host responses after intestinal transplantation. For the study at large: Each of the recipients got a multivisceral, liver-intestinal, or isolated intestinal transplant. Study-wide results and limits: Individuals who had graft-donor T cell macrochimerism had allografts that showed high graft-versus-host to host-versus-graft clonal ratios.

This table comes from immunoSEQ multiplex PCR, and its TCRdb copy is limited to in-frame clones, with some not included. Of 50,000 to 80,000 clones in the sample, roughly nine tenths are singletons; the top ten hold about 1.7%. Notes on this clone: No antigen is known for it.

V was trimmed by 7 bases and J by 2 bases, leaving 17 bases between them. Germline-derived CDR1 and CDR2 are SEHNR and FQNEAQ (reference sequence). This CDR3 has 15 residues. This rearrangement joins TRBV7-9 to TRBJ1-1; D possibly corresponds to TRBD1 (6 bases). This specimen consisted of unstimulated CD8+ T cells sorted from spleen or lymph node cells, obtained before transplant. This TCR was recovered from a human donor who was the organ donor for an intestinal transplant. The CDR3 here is CASTQTGAENTEAFF. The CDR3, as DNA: TGTGCCAGCACCCAGACAGGTGCTGAAAACACTGAAGCTTTCTTT.